This TCR beta chain was obtained from a study of CD8+ T cells in alopecia areata (dated by TCRdb to 2016 to 2018). Concerning the study at large: Treated patients were enrolled in an open-label pilot trial of oral tofacitinib, 5 to 10 mg twice daily, for moderate-to-severe alopecia areata. RNA came from the PAXgene miRNA kit for fixed scalp, the miRNeasy kit for PBMCs, and the RNeasy kit for mouse skin. High-throughput TCRbeta sequencing was used to examine T cell clonal expansion in alopecia areata in both the C3H/HeJ mouse model and human patients. Clonality in the scalp was compared among normal scalp (n=4), patchy alopecia areata scalp (n=8), and alopecia totalis/universalis scalp (n=8). Patients on tofacitinib were biopsied at baseline and after 4 and 24 weeks of treatment, and several of the patients also had a later scalp biopsy. The SALT score, which quantifies the percentage of affected scalp surface area, was used to measure disease severity in treated patients. immunoSEQ multiplex PCR using 35 Vbeta forward primers and 13 Jbeta reverse primers was used to amplify TCRbeta CDR3 regions. Scalp tissue and sorted CD4+ and CD8+ peripheral blood T cells from patchy and totalis/universalis alopecia areata patients and from healthy controls were covered by human TCRbeta sequencing. Patients received tofacitinib for 6 to 18 months and were then followed off drug for 6 months to check for delayed response and recurrence.

Library preparation was by the immunoSEQ multiplex PCR assay. For TCR sequencing, RNA was extracted from every sample and reverse transcribed into cDNA to serve as template. First-strand cDNA was synthesized with SuperScript III using a 2:1 mix of oligo-dT and random hexamers. A synthetic immune receptor repertoire was used to assess amplification bias, and residual bias was removed computationally. The authors' analysis ran thus. After raw reads were preprocessed to remove errors, the CDR3 was defined following IMGT conventions as running from the conserved cysteine to phenylalanine. Clonality was computed as 1 minus the Shannon entropy, with the entropy normalized by log2 of the number of productive unique TCRs. CD4 or CD8 identity of scalp clones was inferred by cross-referencing scalp TCRbeta sequences with sorted blood CD4 and CD8 repertoires. TCRdb stores this immuneACCESS table with in-frame sequences only. Part of the clones is absent; in the studies checked, under half of the shortfall reflects unresolved V genes, and no reason is known for the rest. The V and J calls and the clone size are those of that table, but D and trimming were determined from the DNA. Counted in this sample were about 160,000 clones; around three fifths of them appeared once. The leading ten clones occupy 12% to 15% of the sample.

Results and caveats for the whole study, not just this receptor: Resident alphabeta T cells in normal human skin are also sequenced, complicating scalp TCR repertoire analysis, unlike mouse skin dominated by gammadelta T cells. Shared TCR sequences between patients were less evident than in mice, which may be partly attributable to HLA diversity in the patient population. Because the treated cohort was small and had only one nonresponder, larger studies are needed to examine links between baseline CD8+ expansion and response. Tofacitinib significantly decreased scalp clonality and the number of expanded CD8+ clones among the top 100 scalp clones. Many expanded lesional clones persisted in scalp and blood during tofacitinib treatment, which may partly explain relapse after stopping treatment. Higher clonality and more expanded CD8+ clones were observed in lesional scalp than in normal scalp, particularly in alopecia totalis/universalis, a finding suggestive of antigenic drive.

A distance of 12 bases separates the germline ends of V and J, which lose 4 bases and 1 base respectively. The germline V gene encodes CDR1 SQVTM and CDR2 ANQGSEA. Inclusive of the bounding cysteine and phenylalanine, the CDR3 is 14 residues long. Of all the DNA, just the CDR3 is kept, 42 bases in frame from base 1. The time point label corresponds to: around 24 weeks on oral tofacitinib. Sample treatment or condition, as interpreted from the label and publication: oral pan-JAK inhibitor, 5-10 mg twice daily. Lesional scalp punch biopsies and peripheral blood were obtained from alopecia areata patients. PBMCs were separated by density centrifugation and stained for CD3, CD4 and CD8, after which CD4+ and CD8+ T cells were sorted on a FACSAria. Concerning this clone itself: Its antigen specificity is not known. No quality values exist for individual bases; no much larger clone is one base distant.

The chain uses TRBV29-1 and TRBJ2-3; the D region possibly corresponds to TRBD2 (7 bases align). Sequencing was performed on CD4+ T cells sorted from blood, taken at week 24, from a patient treated with tofacitinib. This clonotype was sampled from a human donor with alopecia areata. CDR3 region: CSVGGGSGTDTQYF. In nucleotide form, the sequence is TGCAGCGTTGGGGGGGGCAGCGGCACAGATACGCAGTATTTT.